The next 5 T cell receptor beta chains were all read from a single sample in a study of blood T cell repertoires in COVID-19. Sequencing used immunoSEQ multiplex PCR; TCRdb keeps in-frame clones, though not all of them. Of 500,000 or so clones listed, approximately 90% are singletons. Sequences were obtained from PBMCs or T cells enriched from blood (not recorded which). The receptors were gathered from a woman aged 18-29 years who had recovered from COVID-19.

The rearrangement links TRBV5-4 to TRBJ2-1; TRBD1 matches at 12 bases. This CDR3 comprises 15 residues. CDR1 and CDR2 (germline): SGHNT, YYREEE (reference sequence). Trimming removed 4 bases from V and 6 bases from J; junction bases left unmatched: 5. Here the CDR3 DNA reads TGTGCCAGCAGCCCGGGACAGGGGGCCGGCAATGAGCAGTTCTTC. This gives the protein CASSPGQGAGNEQFF.

This rearrangement joins TRBV7-2 to TRBJ1-2, with TRBD1 as a possible D gene (6 bases). The V end was cut by 5 bases, the J end by 6 bases, with 19 bases between. Germline-derived CDR1 and CDR2 are SGHTA and FQGNSA. This CDR3 has 15 residues. The chain's CDR3 is CASSQRGGIWDGYTF. The DNA of the CDR3 is TGTGCCAGCAGCCAGAGGGGGGGCATTTGGGATGGCTACACCTTC.

V usage is TRBV7-2 and J usage is TRBJ1-2; D gene ambiguous. The CDR3 is 13 residues long. V was shortened by 4 bases and J by 8 bases, with 14 bases between the two germline ends. Germline V gives CDR1 SGHTA, CDR2 FQGNSA. The CDR3 nucleotides are TGTGCCAGCAGCTCCGCCCTACCGGGGGGCTACACCTTC. Encoded protein: CASSSALPGGYTF.

The rearrangement links TRBV2 to TRBJ2-7; D ambiguous. This CDR3 region has 13 residues. Germline-derived CDR1 and CDR2 are SNHLY and FYNNEI. Trimming took off 4 bases at V and 2 bases at J, with 9 bases between the two ends. In DNA form, the CDR3 reads TGTGCCAGCAGTGTCCCTGTAACCTACGAGCAGTACTTC. Amino acids: CASSVPVTYEQYF.

The rearrangement uses TRBV18 and TRBJ2-1; TRBD2 is a possible D gene (6 bases). V was shortened by 3 bases and J by 9 bases, with 12 bases between the two germline ends. The CDR3 is 13 amino acids. CDR1 and CDR2 (germline): KGHSH, LQKENI. CDR3 amino acids: CASSPLPEGEQFF. The CDR3 DNA reads as TGTGCCAGCTCACCCCTACCGGAGGGTGAGCAGTTCTTC.